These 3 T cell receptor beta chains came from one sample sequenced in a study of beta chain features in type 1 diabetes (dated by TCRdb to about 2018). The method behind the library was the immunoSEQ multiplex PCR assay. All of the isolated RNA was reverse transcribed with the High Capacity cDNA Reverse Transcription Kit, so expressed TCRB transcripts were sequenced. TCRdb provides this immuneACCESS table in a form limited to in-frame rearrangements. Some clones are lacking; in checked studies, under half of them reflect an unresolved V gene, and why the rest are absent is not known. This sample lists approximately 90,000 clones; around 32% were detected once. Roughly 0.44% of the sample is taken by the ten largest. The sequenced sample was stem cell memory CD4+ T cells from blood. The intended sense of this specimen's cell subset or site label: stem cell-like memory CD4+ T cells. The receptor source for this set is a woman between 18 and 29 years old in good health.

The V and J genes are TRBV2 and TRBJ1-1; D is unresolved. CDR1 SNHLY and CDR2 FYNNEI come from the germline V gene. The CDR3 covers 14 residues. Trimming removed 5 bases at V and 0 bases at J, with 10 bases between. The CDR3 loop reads CASSIPQVNTEAFF. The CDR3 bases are TGTGCCAGCAGTATACCCCAGGTGAACACTGAAGCTTTCTTT.

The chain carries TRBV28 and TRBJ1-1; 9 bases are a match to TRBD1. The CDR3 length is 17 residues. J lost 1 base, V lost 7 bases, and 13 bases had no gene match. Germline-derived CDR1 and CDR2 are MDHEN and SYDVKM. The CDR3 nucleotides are TGTGCCAGCACCCTCCTTCCCGGACAGGGGCAGAACACTGAAGCTTTCTTT. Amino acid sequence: CASTLLPGQGQNTEAFF. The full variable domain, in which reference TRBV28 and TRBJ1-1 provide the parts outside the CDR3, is DVKVTQSSRYLVKRTGEKVFLECVQDMDHENMFWYRQDPGLGLRLIYFSYDVKMKEKGDIPEGYSVSREKKERFSLILESASTNQTSMYLCASTLLPGQGQNTEAFFGQGTRLTVV.

The CDR3 sequence: CASSLGHGGSYEQYF. In nucleotides, the CDR3 is TGTGCCAGCAGCTTAGGGCACGGGGGCTCCTACGAGCAGTACTTC. The chain combines TRBV7-3 with TRBJ2-7, with a weak D call TRBD2 (6 bases). Germline CDR1 and CDR2: SGHTA and FQGTGA. The CDR3 is 15 residues long. Trimming removed 2 bases at V and 0 bases at J, with 11 bases between.